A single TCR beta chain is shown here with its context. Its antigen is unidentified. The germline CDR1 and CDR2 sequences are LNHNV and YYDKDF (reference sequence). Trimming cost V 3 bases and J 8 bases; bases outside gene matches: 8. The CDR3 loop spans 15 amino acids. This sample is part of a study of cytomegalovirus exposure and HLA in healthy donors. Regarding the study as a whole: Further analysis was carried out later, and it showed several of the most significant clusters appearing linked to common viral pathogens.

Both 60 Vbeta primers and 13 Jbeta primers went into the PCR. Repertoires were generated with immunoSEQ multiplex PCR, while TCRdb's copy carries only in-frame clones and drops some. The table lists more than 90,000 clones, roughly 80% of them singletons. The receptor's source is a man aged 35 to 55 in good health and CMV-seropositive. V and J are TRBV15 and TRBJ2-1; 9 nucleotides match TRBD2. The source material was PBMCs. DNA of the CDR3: TGTGCCACCAGCAGGCCGGGACTAGCCTCCGATGAGCAGTTCTTC. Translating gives CATSRPGLASDEQFF.